The rows below give T cell receptor beta chains drawn from one sample of a study of lymphopenia after photon versus proton radiotherapy. Sequencing was performed with immunoSEQ multiplex PCR; in TCRdb, only in-frame clones are kept and a portion is missing. Here the sample spans 40,000 to 55,000 clones, roughly 90% being singletons. Sequencing used peripheral blood, obtained from a patient treated with photon-based radiotherapy. The receptor set was obtained from a woman between 40 and 50 years old with cholangiocarcinoma. Both conserved end residues are part of each CDR3. A D gene is named only where the DNA matches it firmly. Size is omitted from some rows. Given values are once, few, many or a class for expanded clones.

>TRBJ1-2|TRBV19|NA|NA
CASTRVPGYGYTF
TGTGCCAGTACAAGGGTGCCTGGCTATGGCTACACCTTC
>TRBJ1-3|TRBV18|NA|NA
CASSPRQAVLSGNTIYF
TGTGCCAGCTCACCACGGCAGGCCGTCCTCTCTGGAAACACCATATATTTT
>TRBJ2-2|TRBV5-5|TRBD2|NA
CASSLRLAGSTGELFF
TGTGCCAGCAGCTTGAGACTAGCGGGGTCCACCGGGGAGCTGTTTTTT
>TRBJ2-3|TRBV10-3|TRBD1|NA
CATLQGAGDTQYF
TGTGCCACCCTGCAGGGGGCCGGAGATACGCAGTATTTT
>TRBJ2-1|TRBV9|NA|NA
CASSHRSDEQFF
TGTGCCAGCAGCCACCGAAGCGATGAGCAGTTCTTC
>TRBJ1-4|TRBV2|NA|NA
CASRASQGKSNEKLFF
TGTGCCAGCAGGGCGAGTCAGGGGAAGTCTAATGAAAAACTGTTTTTT
>TRBJ2-5|TRBV5-1|NA|few
CASSLLDSQETQYF
TGCGCCAGCAGCTTGTTAGACTCACAAGAGACCCAGTACTTC
>TRBJ1-5|TRBV7-2|NA|NA
CASSSFRVDNQPQHF
TGTGCCAGCAGTTCCTTCAGGGTTGACAATCAGCCCCAGCATTTT
>TRBJ2-1|TRBV7-3|NA|NA
CASSSRGDEQFF
TGTGCCAGCAGCTCCCGTGGTGATGAGCAGTTCTTC
>TRBJ1-2|TRBV27|TRBD1|NA
CASRPQGEYGYTF
TGTGCCAGCAGGCCCCAGGGGGAGTATGGCTACACCTTC
>TRBJ1-5|TRBV19|NA|NA
CASSIQLTFPGSNQPQHF
TGTGCCAGTAGTATCCAACTGACGTTCCCGGGTAGCAATCAGCCCCAGCATTTT
>TRBJ1-4|TRBV18|NA|NA
CASSPRSGEKLFF
TGTGCCAGCTCACCGCGGTCCGGTGAAAAACTGTTTTTT
>TRBJ2-7|TRBV7-2|TRBD1|NA
CASSLGGTGGYEQYF
TGTGCCAGCAGCTTAGGAGGGACAGGGGGATACGAGCAGTACTTC
>TRBJ2-7|TRBV4-3|TRBD1|NA
CASSQNFGQGYEQYF
TGCGCCAGCAGCCAAAACTTCGGACAGGGCTACGAGCAGTACTTC
>TRBJ2-5|TRBV18|NA|NA
CASSPPGETQYF
TGTGCCAGCTCACCACCCGGAGAGACCCAGTACTTC
>TRBJ2-1|TRBV29-1|NA|NA
CSAGSGNEQFF
TGCAGCGCTGGTAGTGGCAATGAGCAGTTCTTC
>TRBJ2-2|TRBV5-1|TRBD2|NA
CASSLRLAGNTGELFF
TGCGCCAGCAGCTTGCGACTAGCGGGGAACACCGGGGAGCTGTTTTTT
>TRBJ1-1|TRBV27|NA|NA
CASSLRADYTEAFF
TGTGCCAGCAGCCTCAGGGCGGATTACACTGAAGCTTTCTTT
>TRBJ1-4|TRBV28|NA|NA
CASTWDIRDEKLFF
TGTGCCAGCACTTGGGACATCAGGGATGAAAAACTGTTTTTT
>TRBJ1-1|TRBV9|NA|few
CASSPWGGGGTEAFF
TGTGCCAGCAGCCCTTGGGGGGGTGGGGGTACTGAAGCTTTCTTT
>TRBJ2-1|TRBV30|TRBD1|NA
CAWSAGTAYNEQFF
TGTGCCTGGAGTGCTGGGACAGCCTACAATGAGCAGTTCTTC
>TRBJ1-6|TRBV2|NA|NA
CASTRGLSTNSPLHF
TGTGCCAGTACCCGGGGGCTCTCGACTAATTCACCCCTCCACTTT
>TRBJ2-1|TRBV9|TRBD2|NA
CASSVAAGVVYNEQFF
TGTGCCAGCAGCGTAGCGGCGGGAGTCGTCTACAATGAGCAGTTCTTC
>TRBJ1-4|TRBV4-1|NA|NA
CASSQDAAGIEKLFF
TGCGCCAGCAGCCAAGATGCGGCAGGGATTGAAAAACTGTTTTTT
>TRBJ1-1|TRBV7-3|NA|NA
CASSLTSTNTEAFF
TGTGCCAGCAGCTTAACGTCGACGAACACTGAAGCTTTCTTT
>TRBJ2-7|TRBV28|TRBD1|NA
CASRPGDRVNEQYF
TGTGCCAGCAGACCCGGGGACAGGGTCAACGAGCAGTACTTC
>TRBJ1-6|TRBV6-5|TRBD1|NA
CASSDREYSPLHF
TGTGCCAGCAGCGACAGGGAATATTCACCCCTCCACTTT
>TRBJ2-1|TRBV6-1|TRBD2|NA
CASSEDGRGNEQFF
TGTGCCAGCAGTGAAGATGGGCGGGGGAATGAGCAGTTCTTC
>TRBJ2-7|TRBV6-1|TRBD2|NA
CASSVGSSGNAYEQYF
TGTGCCAGCAGTGTGGGATCTAGCGGTAACGCCTACGAGCAGTACTTC
>TRBJ2-7|TRBV6-5|TRBD1|NA
CASTEMTGHYEQYF
TGTGCCAGCACCGAAATGACAGGGCACTACGAGCAGTACTTC
>TRBJ2-5|TRBV7-9|TRBD1|NA
CASSLPIGTGGRSETQYF
TGTGCCAGCAGCCTGCCGATAGGGACAGGGGGTAGGTCGGAGACCCAGTACTTC
>TRBJ2-4|TRBV5-1|NA|NA
CASSDSLAKNIQYF
TGCGCCAGCTCGGACTCCTTAGCCAAAAACATTCAGTACTTC
>TRBJ2-7|TRBV28|TRBD1|NA
CASSSPGQGASYEQYF
TGTGCCAGCAGTTCCCCCGGACAGGGGGCTTCCTACGAGCAGTACTTC
>TRBJ1-1|TRBV28|TRBD1|NA
CASSTGGGNTEAFF
TGTGCCAGCAGTACAGGGGGCGGGAACACTGAAGCTTTCTTT
>TRBJ2-1|TRBV5-1|TRBD1|NA
CASRTGTGVHEQFF
TGCGCCAGCAGAACCGGGACAGGGGTCCATGAGCAGTTCTTC
>TRBJ2-1|TRBV6-5|NA|NA
CASTKRDGYNEQFF
TGTGCCAGCACCAAAAGGGACGGCTACAATGAGCAGTTCTTC
>TRBJ2-3|TRBV9|TRBD2|NA
CASTPSGTSRGDTQYF
TGTGCCAGCACCCCTTCCGGGACTAGCAGGGGAGATACGCAGTATTTT
>TRBJ2-1|TRBV10-3|TRBD2|NA
CAISEDELAGYYNEQFF
TGTGCCATCAGTGAGGACGAACTAGCGGGGTACTACAATGAGCAGTTCTTC
>TRBJ2-7|TRBV4-2|NA|NA
CASSQVGSGLLQYF
TGTGCCAGCAGCCAAGTAGGGAGTGGGCTTCTGCAGTACTTC
>TRBJ1-1|TRBV4-2|NA|NA
CASSQDQGSAFF
TGTGCCAGCAGCCAAGATCAGGGTTCGGCTTTCTTT
>TRBJ1-2|TRBV28|TRBD1|NA
CASRPTRGQNNYGYTF
TGTGCCAGCAGGCCAACACGGGGACAGAACAACTATGGCTACACCTTC
>TRBJ1-1|TRBV19|NA|NA
CASSRTLNTEAFF
TGTGCCAGTAGTAGGACCTTAAACACTGAAGCTTTCTTT
>TRBJ1-1|TRBV7-2|TRBD1|NA
CASSLASQGANTEAFF
TGTGCCAGCAGCTTAGCGAGTCAGGGGGCGAACACTGAAGCTTTCTTT
>TRBJ2-1|TRBV2|NA|NA
CASSALNEQFF
TGTGCCAGCAGTGCACTGAATGAGCAGTTCTTC
>TRBJ2-1|TRBV27|TRBD2|NA
CASSLSPRLLAGSSYNEQFF
TGTGCCAGCAGTTTATCGCCCCGACTCCTAGCGGGGAGCTCCTACAATGAGCAGTTCTTC
>TRBJ1-5|TRBV2|NA|NA
CASNQESGNQPQHF
TGTGCCAGCAATCAAGAATCCGGCAATCAGCCCCAGCATTTT
>TRBJ2-7|TRBV4-2|NA|NA
CASSQVDPLSEQYF
TGTGCCAGCAGCCAAGTGGATCCCCTCTCCGAGCAGTACTTC
>TRBJ1-1|TRBV5-1|NA|NA
CASSLSGLNTEAFF
TGCGCCAGCAGCTTGTCAGGCCTGAACACTGAAGCTTTCTTT
>TRBJ1-1|TRBV28|NA|NA
CASGGAFF
TGTGCCAGCGGGGGAGCTTTCTTT
>TRBJ1-3|TRBV5-1|NA|NA
CASSPFGGPGQISGNTIYF
TGCGCCAGCAGCCCATTCGGGGGACCGGGGCAAATCTCTGGAAACACCATATATTTT
>TRBJ1-2|TRBV5-4|NA|NA
CASSLPDGYGYTF
TGTGCCAGCAGCTTGCCGGACGGCTATGGCTACACCTTC
>TRBJ2-1|TRBV6-1|NA|NA
CASSARWEQFF
TGTGCCAGCAGTGCAAGGTGGGAGCAGTTCTTC
>TRBJ2-6|TRBV9|NA|NA
CASSYSGANVLTF
TGTGCCAGCTCGTACTCTGGGGCCAACGTCCTGACTTTC
>TRBJ1-6|TRBV12-5|TRBD1|NA
CASGLGRQGLPLHF
TGTGCTAGTGGTTTGGGCCGACAGGGGTTACCCCTCCACTTT
>TRBJ1-2|TRBV29-1|NA|NA
CSAGHNYGYTF
TGCAGCGCGGGACATAACTATGGCTACACCTTC